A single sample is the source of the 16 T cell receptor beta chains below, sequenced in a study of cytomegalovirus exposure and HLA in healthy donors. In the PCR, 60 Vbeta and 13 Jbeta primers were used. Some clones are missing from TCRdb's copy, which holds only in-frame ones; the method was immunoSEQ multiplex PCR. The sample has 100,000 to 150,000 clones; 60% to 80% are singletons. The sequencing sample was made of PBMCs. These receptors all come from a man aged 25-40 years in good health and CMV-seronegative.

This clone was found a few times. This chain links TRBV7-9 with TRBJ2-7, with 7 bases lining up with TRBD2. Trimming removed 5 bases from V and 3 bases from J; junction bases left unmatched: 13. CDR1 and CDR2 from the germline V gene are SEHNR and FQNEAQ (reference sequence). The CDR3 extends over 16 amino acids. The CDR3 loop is CASSTWTGTKDYEQYF. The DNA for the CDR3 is TGTGCCAGCAGCACCTGGACCGGGACTAAAGACTACGAGCAGTACTTC. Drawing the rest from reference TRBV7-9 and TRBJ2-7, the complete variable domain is DTGVSQNPRHKITKRGQNVTFRCDPISEHNRLYWYRQTLGQGPEFLTYFQNEAQLEKSRLLSDRFSAERPKGSFSTLEIQRTEQGDSAMYLCASSTWTGTKDYEQYFGPGTRLTVT.

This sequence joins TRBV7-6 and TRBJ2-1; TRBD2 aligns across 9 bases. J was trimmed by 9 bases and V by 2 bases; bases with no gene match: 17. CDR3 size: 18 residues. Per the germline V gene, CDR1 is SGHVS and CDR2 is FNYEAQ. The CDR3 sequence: CASSLYGGGVQHRGEQFF. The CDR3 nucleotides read TGTGCCAGCAGCTTATACGGCGGGGGGGTTCAACACAGAGGTGAGCAGTTCTTC. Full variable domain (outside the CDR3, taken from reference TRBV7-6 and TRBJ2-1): GAGVSQSPRYKVTKRGQDVALRCDPISGHVSLYWYRQALGQGPEFLTYFNYEAQQDKSGLPNDRFSAERPEGSISTLTIQRTEQRDSAMYRCASSLYGGGVQHRGEQFFGPGTRLTVL.

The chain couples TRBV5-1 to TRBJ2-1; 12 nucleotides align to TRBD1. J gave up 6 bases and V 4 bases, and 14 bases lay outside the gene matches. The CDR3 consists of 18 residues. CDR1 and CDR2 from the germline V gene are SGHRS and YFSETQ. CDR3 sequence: CASSTLPAGQGASNEQFF. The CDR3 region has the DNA TGCGCCAGCAGCACCCTACCGGCGGGACAGGGGGCCTCCAATGAGCAGTTCTTC.

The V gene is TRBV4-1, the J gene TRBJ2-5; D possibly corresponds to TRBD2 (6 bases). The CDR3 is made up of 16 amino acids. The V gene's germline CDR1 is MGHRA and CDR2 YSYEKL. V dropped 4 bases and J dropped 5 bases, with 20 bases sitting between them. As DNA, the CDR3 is TGCGCCAGCAGCCGCCCGGGAGAAGGGCGGCGTGAGACCCAGTACTTC. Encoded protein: CASSRPGEGRRETQYF.

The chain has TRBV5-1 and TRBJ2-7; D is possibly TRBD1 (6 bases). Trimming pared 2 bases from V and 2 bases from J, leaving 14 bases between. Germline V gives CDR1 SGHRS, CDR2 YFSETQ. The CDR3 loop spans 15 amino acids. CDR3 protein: CASSLTGRGAYEQYF. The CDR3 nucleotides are TGCGCCAGCAGCTTAACGGGCAGGGGAGCCTACGAGCAGTACTTC.

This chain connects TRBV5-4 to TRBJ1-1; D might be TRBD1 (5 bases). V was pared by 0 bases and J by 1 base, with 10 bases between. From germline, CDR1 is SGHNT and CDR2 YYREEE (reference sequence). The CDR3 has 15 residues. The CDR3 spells CASSLVRRENTEAFF. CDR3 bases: TGTGCCAGCAGCTTGGTTCGCAGGGAGAACACTGAAGCTTTCTTT.

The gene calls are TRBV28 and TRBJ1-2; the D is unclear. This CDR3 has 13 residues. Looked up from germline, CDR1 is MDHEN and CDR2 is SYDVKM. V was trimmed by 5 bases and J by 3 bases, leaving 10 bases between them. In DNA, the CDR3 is TGTGCCAGCAGTACTGGGCAGTACTATGGCTACACCTTC. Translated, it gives CASSTGQYYGYTF.

The DNA of the CDR3 is TGTGCCAGCAGCTTAGATGTAGCGGGGGCCCTTAATGACGAGCAGTACTTC. Amino acid sequence: CASSLDVAGALNDEQYF. The J gene is TRBJ2-7, the V gene TRBV7-2, with 9 bases lining up with TRBD2. The CDR3 consists of 17 residues. V shed 1 base and J 5 bases; nucleotides not matched to a gene: 12. Per the germline V gene, CDR1 is SGHTA and CDR2 is FQGNSA.

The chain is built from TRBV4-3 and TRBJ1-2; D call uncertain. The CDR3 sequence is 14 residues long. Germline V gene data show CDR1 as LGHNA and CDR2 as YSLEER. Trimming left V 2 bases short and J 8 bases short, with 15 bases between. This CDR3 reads CASSQQDRGTGYTF. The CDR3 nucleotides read TGCGCCAGCAGCCAACAAGACCGGGGTACGGGCTACACCTTC.

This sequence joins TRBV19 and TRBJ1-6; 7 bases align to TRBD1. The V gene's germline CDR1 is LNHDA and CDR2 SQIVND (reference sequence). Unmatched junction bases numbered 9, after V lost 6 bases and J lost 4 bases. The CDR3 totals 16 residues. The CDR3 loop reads CASRNDPGQYNSPLHF. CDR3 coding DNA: TGTGCCAGTAGAAACGACCCGGGACAGTATAATTCACCCCTCCACTTT.

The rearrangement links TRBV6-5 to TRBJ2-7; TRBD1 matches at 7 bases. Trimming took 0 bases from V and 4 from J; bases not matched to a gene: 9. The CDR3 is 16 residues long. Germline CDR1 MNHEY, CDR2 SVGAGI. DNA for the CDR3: TGTGCCAGCAGTTACTCCACAGGGGAGAGGGAATACGAGCAGTACTTC. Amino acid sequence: CASSYSTGEREYEQYF.

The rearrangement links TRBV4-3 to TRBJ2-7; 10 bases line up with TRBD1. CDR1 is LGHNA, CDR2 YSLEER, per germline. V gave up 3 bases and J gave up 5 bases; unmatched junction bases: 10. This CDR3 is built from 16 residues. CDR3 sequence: CASSQEPGQGYHEQYF. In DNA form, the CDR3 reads TGCGCCAGCAGCCAGGAACCGGGACAGGGGTACCACGAGCAGTACTTC.

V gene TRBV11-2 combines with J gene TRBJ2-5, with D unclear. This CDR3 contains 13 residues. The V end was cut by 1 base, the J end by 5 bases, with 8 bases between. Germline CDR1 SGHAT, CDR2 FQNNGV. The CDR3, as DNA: TGTGCCAGCAGCTTAGCCTTTCCGGAGACCCAGTACTTC. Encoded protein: CASSLAFPETQYF.

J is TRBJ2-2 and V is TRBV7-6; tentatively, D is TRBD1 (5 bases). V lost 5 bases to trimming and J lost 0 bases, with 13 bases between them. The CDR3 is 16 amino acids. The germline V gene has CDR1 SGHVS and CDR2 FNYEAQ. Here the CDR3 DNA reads TGTGCCAGCAGCGGTCGTAGGGGTTCGAACACCGGGGAGCTGTTTTTT. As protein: CASSGRRGSNTGELFF.

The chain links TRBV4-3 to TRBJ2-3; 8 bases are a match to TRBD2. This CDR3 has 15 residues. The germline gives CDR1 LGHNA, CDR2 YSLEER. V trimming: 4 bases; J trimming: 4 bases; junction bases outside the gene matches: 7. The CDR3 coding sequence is TGCGCCAGCAGCCGCCGGGGGGGCCGGTCAGATACGCAGTATTTT. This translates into CASSRRGGRSDTQYF.

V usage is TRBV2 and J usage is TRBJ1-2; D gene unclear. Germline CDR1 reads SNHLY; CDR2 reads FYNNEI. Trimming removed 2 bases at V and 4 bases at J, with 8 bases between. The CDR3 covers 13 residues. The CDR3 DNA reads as TGTGCCAGCAGTGAATCTGTTTCCTATGGCTACACCTTC. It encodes CASSESVSYGYTF.